The entry that follows covers one T cell receptor (beta chain) sequence. Amplification used 60 Vbeta primers and 13 Jbeta primers. The assay was immunoSEQ multiplex PCR, and TCRdb's table has in-frame clones only and misses some. The table has fewer than 250,000 clones, 81% seen once. The sample originates from a study of cytomegalovirus exposure and HLA in healthy donors. The overall study: A prior analysis found roughly 100 million unique TCR beta sequences from around 190 million T cells.

The specimen sequenced was PBMCs. The TCR was taken from a man between 35 and 55 years old in good health and CMV-seropositive.

The chain's CDR3 is CASSLSLGGHRGKNTEAFF. CDR3 in DNA: TGTGCCAGCAGCTTATCCCTAGGGGGACACAGGGGCAAGAACACTGAAGCTTTCTTT. This chain uses TRBV7-9 with TRBJ1-1; 7 nucleotides line up with TRBD1. With V trimmed by 2 bases and J by 1 base, 16 bases remained unmatched. The CDR3 contains 19 residues. The germline gives CDR1 SEHNR, CDR2 FQNEAQ (reference sequence).